What follows are 4 T cell receptor beta chains derived from one specimen sequenced in a study of cytomegalovirus exposure and HLA in healthy donors. Primers: 60 Vbeta forward and 13 Jbeta reverse. Only in-frame clones appear in the TCRdb table, and some are missing; sequencing was by immunoSEQ multiplex PCR. In the table there are approximately 200,000 clones, 82% of which are singletons. Sequencing was performed on PBMCs. The source of these receptors is a boy younger than 10 in good health and CMV-seronegative.

V usage is TRBV4-3 and J usage is TRBJ1-6; D may be TRBD1 (6 bases). Germline V gives CDR1 LGHNA, CDR2 YSLEER. The V gene lost 4 bases and the J gene lost 5 bases, with 18 bases spanning the gap. This CDR3 contains 17 residues. The CDR3 DNA is TGCGCCAGCAGCCGCCTAGGGACGGGACACAATAATTCACCCCTCCACTTT. Protein: CASSRLGTGHNNSPLHF.

V and J are TRBV4-1 and TRBJ2-1; D possibly corresponds to TRBD1 (6 bases). CDR3 length: 12 residues. V was clipped by 4 bases and J by 12 bases, with 13 bases between them. The V gene's germline CDR1 is MGHRA and CDR2 YSYEKL. CDR3 DNA sequence: TGCGCCAGCAGCCGCCCAGGGGTGAGGCAGTTCTTC. Encoded protein: CASSRPGVRQFF.

This sequence joins TRBV2 and TRBJ1-4; unclear D gene. The CDR3 has 15 residues. The V gene's germline CDR1 is SNHLY and CDR2 FYNNEI. V was shortened by 6 bases and J by 4 bases, with 15 bases between the two germline ends. CDR3 coding DNA: TGTGCCAGCAGCCAAGGCTGGGAGGATAATGAAAAACTGTTTTTT. It specifies CASSQGWEDNEKLFF.

V is TRBV12-5 and J is TRBJ1-3; a weak D match, TRBD1 (5 bases). Germline V gene data show CDR1 as LGHNT and CDR2 as FRNRAP. The CDR3 extends over 14 amino acids. The germline V and J ends were trimmed by 0 bases and 4 bases, with 7 bases remaining between them. CDR3 nucleotide sequence: TGTGCTAGTGGTTTGGTACGACAGGGAAACACCATATATTTT. It specifies CASGLVRQGNTIYF.